This T cell receptor beta chain was captured in a study of cytomegalovirus exposure and HLA in healthy donors. Study information: Among the approximately 410 genotyped donors, approximately 82% were placed in the Caucasian-associated ancestry cluster. Study conclusions and caveats: Most subjects' HLA-A and HLA-B alleles were reportedly predicted from TCR beta sequences.

Unmatched junction bases numbered 6, after V lost 3 bases and J lost 6 bases. This CDR3 region has 15 residues. CDR1 and CDR2 from the germline V gene are SGDLS and YYNGEE. 60 Vbeta and 13 Jbeta primers were used in PCR. TCRdb keeps only in-frame clones here, not all; method: immunoSEQ multiplex PCR. The sample includes 110,000 to 150,000 clones, 77% of them seen just once. A remark on this clone: The antigen is unknown.

This receptor was obtained from a woman aged 50 to 60 in good health and CMV-seronegative. V usage is TRBV9 and J usage is TRBJ1-4; 9 nucleotides line up with TRBD1. Material: PBMCs. CDR3 nucleotides: TGTGCCAGCAGCGGCGGGACAGGGAGGGATGAAAAACTGTTTTTT. This sequence encodes CASSGGTGRDEKLFF.